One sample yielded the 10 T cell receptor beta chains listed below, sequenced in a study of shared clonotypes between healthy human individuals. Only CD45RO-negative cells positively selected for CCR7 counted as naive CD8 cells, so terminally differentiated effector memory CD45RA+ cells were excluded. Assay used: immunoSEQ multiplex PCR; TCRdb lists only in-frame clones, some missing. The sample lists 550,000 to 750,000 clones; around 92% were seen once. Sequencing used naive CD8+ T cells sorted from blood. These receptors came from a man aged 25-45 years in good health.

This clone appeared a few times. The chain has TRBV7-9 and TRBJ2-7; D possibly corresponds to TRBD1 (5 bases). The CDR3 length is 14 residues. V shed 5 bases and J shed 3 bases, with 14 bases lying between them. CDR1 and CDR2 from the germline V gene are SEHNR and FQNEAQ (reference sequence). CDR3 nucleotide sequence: TGTGCCAGCAGCGCCCCCGGACATTACTACGAGCAGTACTTC. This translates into CASSAPGHYYEQYF.

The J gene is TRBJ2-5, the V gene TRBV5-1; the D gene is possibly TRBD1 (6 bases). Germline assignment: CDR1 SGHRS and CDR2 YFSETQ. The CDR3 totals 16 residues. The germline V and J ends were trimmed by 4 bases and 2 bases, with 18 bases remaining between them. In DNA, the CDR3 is TGCGCCAGCAGCCCCTGGGGACAACTCAAACAAGAGACCCAGTACTTC. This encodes CASSPWGQLKQETQYF.

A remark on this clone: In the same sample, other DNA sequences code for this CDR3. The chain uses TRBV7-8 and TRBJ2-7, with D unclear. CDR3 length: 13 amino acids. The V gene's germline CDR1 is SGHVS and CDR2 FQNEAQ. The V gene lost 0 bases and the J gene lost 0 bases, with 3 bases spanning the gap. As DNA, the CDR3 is TGTGCCAGCAGCTTAGCGGGCTCCTACGAGCAGTACTTC. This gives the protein CASSLAGSYEQYF.

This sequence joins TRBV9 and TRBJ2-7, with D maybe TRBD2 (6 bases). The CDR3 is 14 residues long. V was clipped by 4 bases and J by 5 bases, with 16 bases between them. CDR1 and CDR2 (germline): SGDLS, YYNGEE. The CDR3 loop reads CASSPPGGSDEQYF. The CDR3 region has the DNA TGTGCCAGCAGCCCCCCTGGAGGGAGCGACGAGCAGTACTTC.

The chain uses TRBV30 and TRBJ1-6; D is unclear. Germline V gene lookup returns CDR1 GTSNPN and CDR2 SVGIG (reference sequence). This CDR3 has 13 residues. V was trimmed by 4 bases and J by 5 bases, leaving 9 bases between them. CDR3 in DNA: TGTGCCTGGACGGGCCTGCATAATTCACCCCTCCACTTT. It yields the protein CAWTGLHNSPLHF.

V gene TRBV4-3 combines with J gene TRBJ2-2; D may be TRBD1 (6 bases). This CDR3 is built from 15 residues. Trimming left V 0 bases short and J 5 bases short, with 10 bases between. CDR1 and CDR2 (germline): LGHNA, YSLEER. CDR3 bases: TGCGCCAGCAGCCAAGATTGGGACAATACCGGGGAGCTGTTTTTT. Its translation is CASSQDWDNTGELFF.

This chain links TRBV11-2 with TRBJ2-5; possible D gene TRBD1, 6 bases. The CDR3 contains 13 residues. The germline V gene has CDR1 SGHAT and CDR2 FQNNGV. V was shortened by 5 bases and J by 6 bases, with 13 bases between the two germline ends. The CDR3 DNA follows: TGTGCCAGCAGCGACAGGTTGTTGCAGACCCAGTACTTC. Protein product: CASSDRLLQTQYF.

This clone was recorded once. CDR3 DNA: TGCAGCGTTGATACGTACACTGAAGCTTTCTTT. Protein: CSVDTYTEAFF. The V gene is TRBV29-1, the J gene TRBJ1-1, with D unclear. Germline V gene data show CDR1 as SQVTM and CDR2 as ANQGSEA. The CDR3 length is 11 residues. Deletions cut 3 bases from V and 3 bases from J, with 5 bases between.

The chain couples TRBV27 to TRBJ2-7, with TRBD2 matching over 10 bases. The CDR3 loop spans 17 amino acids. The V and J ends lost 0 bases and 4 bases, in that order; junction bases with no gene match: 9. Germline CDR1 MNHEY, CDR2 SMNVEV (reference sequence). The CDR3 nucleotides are TGTGCCAGCAGTTTATCGAGACCCGGGACTAGCGCTTACGAGCAGTACTTC. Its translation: CASSLSRPGTSAYEQYF.

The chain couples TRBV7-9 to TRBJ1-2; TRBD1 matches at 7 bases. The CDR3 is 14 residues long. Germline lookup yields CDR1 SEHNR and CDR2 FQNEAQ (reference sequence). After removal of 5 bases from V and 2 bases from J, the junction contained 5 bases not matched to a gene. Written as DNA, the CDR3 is TGTGCCAGCAGCGACGGGACAGCCAACTATGGCTACACCTTC. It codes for CASSDGTANYGYTF.